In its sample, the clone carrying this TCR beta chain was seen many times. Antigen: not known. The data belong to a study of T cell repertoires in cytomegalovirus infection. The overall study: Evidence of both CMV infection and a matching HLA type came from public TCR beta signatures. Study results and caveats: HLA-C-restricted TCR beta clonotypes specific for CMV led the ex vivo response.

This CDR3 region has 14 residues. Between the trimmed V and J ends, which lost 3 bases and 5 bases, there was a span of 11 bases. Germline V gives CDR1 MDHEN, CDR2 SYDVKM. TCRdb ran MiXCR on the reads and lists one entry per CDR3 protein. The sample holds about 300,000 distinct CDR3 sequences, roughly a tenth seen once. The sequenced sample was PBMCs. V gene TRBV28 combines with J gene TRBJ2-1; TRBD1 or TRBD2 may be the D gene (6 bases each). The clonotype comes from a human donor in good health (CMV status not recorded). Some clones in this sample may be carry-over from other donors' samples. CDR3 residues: CASSFGGQDNEQFF. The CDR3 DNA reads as TGTGCCAGCAGTTTTGGGGGGCAAGACAATGAGCAGTTCTTC.